The present TCR beta chain was sequenced within a study of blood T cell repertoires in COVID-19 (TCRdb year 2020). A note on the overall study: Samples from collaborators originated in the United States, Italy and Spain and spanned both the acute and convalescent phases of COVID-19. The sample metadata nearly always contained a de-identified subject ID, COVID-19 status, age in years and sex. Deeply sampled blood TCRbeta repertoires from subjects exposed to, actively infected with, or recovered from COVID-19 were included in the dataset. Where available, HLA class I and class II types were obtained from metadata supplied by the sample provider rather than from assay-based typing. The repertoires were released in a freely available public database meant as a resource for research on the immune response to SARS-CoV-2. Samples came from the ongoing ImmuneRACE study (first 160 participants) plus 1,254 subjects from 6 global collaborators. The material from the prospective study consisted of cDNA or gDNA derived from T cells, B-cell-depleted T cells, or PBMCs. What the research found in general, with its limitations: How much clinical and demographic metadata was included differed by source and by participant, and the metadata was provided uncurated.

At the junction V is shortened by 4 bases and J by 0 bases, with 14 bases in between. CDR1 SGHRS and CDR2 YFSETQ were looked up in the germline V gene. The CDR3 has 16 amino acids, counting the end cysteine and phenylalanine. Only the CDR3 DNA stays, 48 bases, in frame from base 1. Collaborating institutions collected whole blood in K2EDTA tubes following their own protocols. For TCRbeta analysis, collaborators shipped samples as frozen whole blood, isolated PBMCs, or DNA extracted from either of those sample types. For this clone: No cognate antigen has been identified for it. Base qualities are not provided; no much larger clone lies one nucleotide away.

The immunoSEQ Assay, a bias-controlled multiplex PCR, was used to amplify TCRbeta CDR3 regions from genomic DNA. As for the authors' bioinformatics: Within the assay, amplification of reference gene primers was used to estimate how many nucleated cells each sample contained. To quantify the absolute abundance of each unique TCRbeta CDR3 rearrangement, sequence reads were collapsed and filtered. For each sample, productive Simpson clonality was calculated as the square root of Simpson's diversity index across productive rearrangements. Not all clones reach the TCRdb copy of this immuneACCESS table, which keeps in-frame sequences only. Checked studies attribute under half of the gap to unresolved V genes and leave the rest unexplained. The V and J calls and the clone size are those of that table, but D and trimming were determined from the DNA. The sample includes tens of thousands of clones, with 65% to 80% observed a single time. Jointly, the top ten make up about 10% of the sample.

The TCR sequence derives from a woman in her fifties or sixties with acute or convalescent COVID-19. Recombination linked TRBV5-1 to TRBJ2-1, and the D gene may be TRBD2, 6 bases matching. Sequencing input: peripheral blood. The DNA is as follows: TGCGCCAGCAGCATGGCTAGCGACAACTCCTACAATGAGCAGTTCTTC. Translated, this is CASSMASDNSYNEQFF. The CDR3, completed at both ends by the reference TRBV5-1 and TRBJ2-1 genes, gives the full variable domain KAGVTQTPRYLIKTRGQQVTLSCSPISGHRSVSWYQQTPGQGLQFLFEYFSETQRNKGNFPGRFSGRQFSNSRSEMNVSTLELGDSALYLCASSMASDNSYNEQFFGPGTRLTVL.